The sample holds a few counts of the clone carrying this T cell receptor (beta chain). The sample comes from a study of T-cell reconstitution after alpha-beta-depleted transplantation in children. V was cut by 9 bases and J by 5 bases, with 22 bases left in between. This CDR3 contains 15 residues. Molecular barcoding with unique molecular identifiers was used for the TCRbeta library. TCRdb re-analysed the PCR reads in MiXCR, keeping a single row per CDR3 protein. The repertoire has about 460,000 distinct CDR3 sequences, around an eighth of them found once; the top ten carry about 5.6%. The source is a human donor who donated a stem cell graft to a child with combined immunodeficiency. Specimen: PBMCs from the stem cell graft donor, collected from the stem cell graft. The gene calls are TRBV12-3 or TRBV12-4 and TRBJ2-5; D perhaps matches TRBD1 (5 bases). CDR3 sequence: CASSDPSGNTETQYF. The DNA of the CDR3 is TGTGCCAGTTCGGATCCATCAGGGAATACGGAGACCCAGTACTTC.